The 25 T cell receptor beta chains below come from one sample, sequenced in a study of T cells in localized non-small cell lung cancer. Libraries were prepared by immunoSEQ multiplex PCR; TCRdb keeps only in-frame clonotypes and omits some of them. The table shows 75,000 to 90,000 clones, with approximately 85% occurring only once. This material consisted of peripheral blood, taken before any cancer treatment. These receptors came from a man aged 40 to 75 with stage I lung adenocarcinoma.

The chain uses TRBV19 and TRBJ1-2, with D possibly matching TRBD1 (5 bases). The CDR3 loop spans 11 amino acids. Trimming pared 6 bases from V and 10 bases from J, leaving 12 bases between. Germline V gene lookup returns CDR1 LNHDA and CDR2 SQIVND (reference sequence). The CDR3 nucleotides are TGTGCCAGTAGGATGGGGGTAGACTACACCTTC. Protein: CASRMGVDYTF.

This clone was counted a single time. For the CDR3, the DNA is TGTGCCAGCAGCTTTTCCGGACTAGGGCTTAGAGTATCAGATACGCAGTATTTT. Protein product: CASSFSGLGLRVSDTQYF. The chain recombines TRBV7-6 with TRBJ2-3; 7 bases agree with TRBD2. The CDR3 extends over 18 amino acids. J gave up 4 bases and V 3 bases, and 16 bases lay outside the gene matches. The V gene's germline CDR1 is SGHVS and CDR2 FNYEAQ. Looking up the rest from reference TRBV7-6 and TRBJ2-3 gives the full variable domain: GAGVSQSPRYKVTKRGQDVALRCDPISGHVSLYWYRQALGQGPEFLTYFNYEAQQDKSGLPNDRFSAERPEGSISTLTIQRTEQRDSAMYRCASSFSGLGLRVSDTQYFGPGTRLTVL.

The J gene is TRBJ1-5, the V gene TRBV6-6; 9 bases agree with TRBD1. The CDR3 contains 16 residues. The germline V gene encodes CDR1 MNHNY and CDR2 SVGAGI (reference sequence). Trimming at V came to 0 bases and at J to 1 base, leaving 1 base not matched to a gene. CDR3 residues: CASSYSGTGSNQPQHF. The CDR3 DNA is TGTGCCAGCAGTTACTCCGGGACAGGGAGCAATCAGCCCCAGCATTTT.

This clone was seen a handful of times. V usage is TRBV2 and J usage is TRBJ1-5; a weak D match, TRBD1 (5 bases). Germline V gene lookup returns CDR1 SNHLY and CDR2 FYNNEI. CDR3 length equals 14 residues. The V end lost 4 bases, the J end lost 1 base, and 8 bases lay between the germline ends. DNA for the CDR3: TGTGCCAGCAGTGGGGACGGGAGCAATCAGCCCCAGCATTTT. As protein: CASSGDGSNQPQHF.

This clone has just one count. The chain joins TRBV4-3 to TRBJ2-1, with 7 bases fitting TRBD2. CDR3 length: 14 amino acids. CDR1 and CDR2 (germline): LGHNA, YSLEER. V was clipped by 2 bases and J by 6 bases; unmatched bases: 4. In nucleotides, the CDR3 is TGCGCCAGCAGCCAAAGCCGGGGGGTCAATGAGCAGTTCTTC. It yields the protein CASSQSRGVNEQFF.

This clone was seen a handful of times. The rearrangement uses TRBV6-6 and TRBJ2-7; D gene ambiguous. Germline lookup yields CDR1 MNHNY and CDR2 SVGAGI (reference sequence). The CDR3 extends over 12 amino acids. The V end lost 3 bases, the J end lost 6 bases, and 9 bases lay between the germline ends. For the CDR3, the DNA is TGTGCCAGCAGTTATCAGGACGCCGAGCAGTACTTC. Its protein is CASSYQDAEQYF.

The rearrangement joins TRBV2 to TRBJ2-3; 8 bases match TRBD2. Germline V gene sequence: CDR1 SNHLY, CDR2 FYNNEI. The J segment lost 0 bases and the V segment lost 10 bases, leaving 6 bases of the junction unmatched. The length of the CDR3 is 14 residues. CDR3 DNA: TGTGCCAAGCAGGGCGGGGGGAGCACAGATACGCAGTATTTT. Translated, it gives CAKQGGGSTDTQYF. The whole variable domain, filled in from reference TRBV2 and TRBJ2-3, reads EPEVTQTPSHQVTQMGQEVILRCVPISNHLYFYWYRQILGQKVEFLVSFYNNEISEKSEIFDDQFSVERPDGSNFTLKIRSTKLEDSAMYFCAKQGGGSTDTQYFGPGTRLTVL.

The rearrangement links TRBV19 to TRBJ1-2; TRBD1 matches at 7 bases. Germline V gives CDR1 LNHDA, CDR2 SQIVND (reference sequence). The CDR3 consists of 15 residues. The ends lost 5 bases at V and 7 bases at J; junction bases unmatched: 13. CDR3 in DNA: TGTGCCAGTAGTCCCGACAGGGCCCCTGGGTTTGGCTACACCTTC. It specifies CASSPDRAPGFGYTF.

The chain employs TRBV6-1 and TRBJ1-1, with D tentatively TRBD1 (6 bases). The germline V gene has CDR1 MNHNS and CDR2 SASEGT. The germline V and J ends were trimmed by 4 bases and 4 bases, with 19 bases remaining between them. The CDR3 consists of 16 residues. Here the CDR3 DNA reads TGTGCCAGCAGTGTCCATTCCGCACAGGGCACCACTGAAGCTTTCTTT. It yields the protein CASSVHSAQGTTEAFF.

This chain connects TRBV28 to TRBJ1-1, with TRBD1 matching 7 bases. This CDR3 has 14 residues. Germline V lookup: CDR1 MDHEN, CDR2 SYDVKM. Unmatched junction bases numbered 5, after V lost 2 bases and J lost 5 bases. CDR3 amino acids: CASSLSDRVTEAFF. The CDR3 DNA reads TGTGCCAGCAGTTTAAGTGACAGGGTGACTGAAGCTTTCTTT.

This clone was counted only a few times. The V gene is TRBV5-1, the J gene TRBJ2-7, with TRBD1 matching over 7 bases. The CDR3 is made up of 13 amino acids. The germline V gene has CDR1 SGHRS and CDR2 YFSETQ. V trimming: 4 bases; J trimming: 2 bases; junction bases outside the gene matches: 3. The CDR3 reads CASSQDRTYEQYF. CDR3 coding DNA: TGCGCCAGCAGCCAGGACAGGACCTACGAGCAGTACTTC.

The chain recombines TRBV2 with TRBJ2-2; no firm D call. Germline-derived CDR1 and CDR2 are SNHLY and FYNNEI. Trimming cost V 4 bases and J 2 bases, with 11 bases left between them. The CDR3 extends over 15 amino acids. The CDR3 DNA sequence: TGTGCCAGCAGTGGTGAACAGATAAACACCGGGGAGCTGTTTTTT. This sequence encodes CASSGEQINTGELFF. Full variable domain (remainder filled in from reference TRBV2 and TRBJ2-2): EPEVTQTPSHQVTQMGQEVILRCVPISNHLYFYWYRQILGQKVEFLVSFYNNEISEKSEIFDDQFSVERPDGSNFTLKIRSTKLEDSAMYFCASSGEQINTGELFFGEGSRLTVL.

The chain links TRBV29-1 to TRBJ1-1, with no clear D. Trimming pared 7 bases from V and 8 bases from J, leaving 11 bases between. The CDR3 has 10 residues. Germline V CDR1 and CDR2: SQVTM, ANQGSEA. The CDR3 is CSGLATEAFF. The CDR3 nucleotides are TGCAGCGGGCTGGCGACGGAAGCTTTCTTT.

The chain combines TRBV19 with TRBJ2-6; perhaps TRBD2 as D (5 bases). Trimming removed 7 bases at V and 0 bases at J, with 16 bases between. There are 17 residues in the CDR3. Germline CDR1 and CDR2: LNHDA and SQIVND (reference sequence). The CDR3 loop reads CASTRGLIASGANVLTF. In DNA, the CDR3 is TGTGCCAGTACCCGCGGACTCATAGCCTCTGGGGCCAACGTCCTGACTTTC.

This clone was found a few times. The J gene is TRBJ1-5, the V gene TRBV6-1; no definite D call. The CDR3 totals 13 residues. Per germline, CDR1 MNHNS and CDR2 SASEGT. Trimming pared 10 bases from V and 5 bases from J, leaving 15 bases between. The CDR3 spells CATLQRSDQPQHF. The DNA for the CDR3 is TGTGCCACCCTACAAAGATCCGATCAGCCCCAGCATTTT.

The genes are TRBV6-6 and TRBJ2-5; 8 nucleotides match TRBD1. The V gene end was trimmed by 6 bases and the J gene end by 8 bases; junction bases not matched to a gene: 14. Germline V gene data show CDR1 as MNHNY and CDR2 as SVGAGI (reference sequence). The CDR3 has 15 amino acids. The CDR3 loop is CASSRGLGTLFTQYF. The CDR3 DNA reads TGTGCCAGCAGCAGGGGGCTCGGGACGTTATTCACCCAGTACTTC.

This chain's CDR3 is CASTPGQNGSPLHF. The CDR3 DNA is TGTGCCAGTACCCCGGGACAGAACGGTTCACCCCTCCACTTT. This chain links TRBV19 with TRBJ1-6, with TRBD1 matching 7 bases. There are 14 residues in the CDR3. The germline CDR1 and CDR2 sequences are LNHDA and SQIVND (reference sequence). After removal of 7 bases from V and 9 bases from J, the junction contained 9 bases not matched to a gene.

The rearrangement links TRBV29-1 to TRBJ2-1; D remains unclear. This CDR3 is built from 12 residues. Trimming cost V 4 bases and J 4 bases, with 8 bases left between them. The V gene's germline CDR1 is SQVTM and CDR2 ANQGSEA. CDR3 region: CSVGDSYNEQFF. The CDR3 DNA follows: TGCAGCGTTGGCGACTCGTACAATGAGCAGTTCTTC.

The rearrangement joins TRBV6-5 to TRBJ2-2; D unclear. The germline V gene encodes CDR1 MNHEY and CDR2 SVGAGI. This CDR3 has 14 residues. Trimming stripped 0 bases from V and 0 bases from J, with 2 bases between. CDR3 protein: CASSYSTNTGELFF. In DNA, the CDR3 is TGTGCCAGCAGTTACTCGACGAACACCGGGGAGCTGTTTTTT.

This clone was picked up a small number of times. This chain joins TRBV11-2 and TRBJ1-3; D gene ambiguous. Trimming stripped 7 bases from V and 4 bases from J, with 14 bases between. The CDR3 totals 14 residues. Per germline, CDR1 SGHAT and CDR2 FQNNGV. For the CDR3, the DNA is TGTGCCAGCATCAAGAGTGGGCTCGGAAACACCATATATTTT. The encoded protein is CASIKSGLGNTIYF.

This clone came up once. This chain links TRBV4-1 with TRBJ2-1; 15 positions agree with TRBD2. Trimming cost V 4 bases and J 9 bases; bases outside gene matches: 13. The germline V gene encodes CDR1 MGHRA and CDR2 YSYEKL. The CDR3 runs to 18 residues. The CDR3 spells CASSRHAQGLAGGAEQFF. The CDR3, as DNA: TGCGCCAGCAGCCGGCACGCTCAAGGACTAGCGGGGGGGGCTGAGCAGTTCTTC.

This chain links TRBV11-3 with TRBJ2-3; 14 bases line up with TRBD2. The CDR3 extends over 16 amino acids. The J segment lost 4 bases and the V segment lost 4 bases, leaving 4 bases of the junction unmatched. Germline V gives CDR1 SGHNT, CDR2 YENEEA. CDR3 residues: CASSSGTSGRSDTQYF. Written as DNA, the CDR3 is TGTGCCAGCAGCTCTGGGACTAGCGGGAGATCAGATACGCAGTATTTT.

J is TRBJ2-4 and V is TRBV2; 10 bases line up with TRBD2. CDR1 and CDR2 (germline): SNHLY, FYNNEI. This CDR3 has 16 residues. J lost 2 bases, V lost 2 bases, and 3 bases had no gene match. DNA of the CDR3: TGTGCCAGCAGTGAACTACTAGCGGGGACCAAAAACATTCAGTACTTC. This translates into CASSELLAGTKNIQYF.

This chain joins TRBV5-1 and TRBJ2-1; 9 bases agree with TRBD2. The CDR3 runs 16 residues. The germline gives CDR1 SGHRS, CDR2 YFSETQ. Germline trimming cut 0 bases from V and 4 bases from J; bases unmatched to any gene: 5. For the CDR3, the DNA is TGCGCCAGCAGCTTGGGTATAGCGGGAGATTACAATGAGCAGTTCTTC. Translated: CASSLGIAGDYNEQFF.

The chain joins TRBV6-6 to TRBJ2-3; D is perhaps TRBD2 (6 bases). Germline V lookup: CDR1 MNHNY, CDR2 SVGAGI (reference sequence). There are 16 residues in the CDR3. The V and J ends lost 1 base and 0 bases respectively, with 11 bases between them. The CDR3 DNA is TGTGCCAGCAGTTACTTCGCGGGAACTAGCACAGATACGCAGTATTTT. Protein: CASSYFAGTSTDTQYF.